The present T cell receptor (beta chain) was sequenced within a study of T cells in Graves' hyperthyroidism and ophthalmopathy (dated by TCRdb to between 2018 and 2021). In terms of the full investigation: Peripheral blood was collected at initial diagnosis, before any treatment. According to the paper, TCR Vbeta CDR3 sequencing was carried out on 135 peripheral blood samples, which came from 40 to 45 ophthalmopathy, approximately 72 hyperthyroidism and roughly 17 progressor patients. Following sampling, methimazole starting at 30 mg daily was given to hyperthyroidism patients, and high-dose intravenous methylprednisolone was given to ophthalmopathy patients. In addition, the study compared T-cell repertoires in thyroid tissue and in blood from five or six Graves' hyperthyroidism patients. The 100 discovery patients were divided at random into training and test sets in a 7:3 ratio. Prospective prediction of ophthalmopathy was tested in an independent validation cohort consisting of fewer than 20 hyperthyroidism patients and over 15 patients who later progressed to ophthalmopathy. To identify distinguishing TCR V-J signatures, a discovery cohort of 90 to 100 patients was used, comprising roughly 45 with Graves' ophthalmopathy and some 60 with stable Graves' hyperthyroidism. Results the study describes overall, beyond this receptor: No statistical method was used to set the sample size in advance, and investigators knew the group allocation. In validation, the model predicted progression to ophthalmopathy a median of roughly 6.2 months before onset, with about 67% sensitivity and around 76% specificity. Most expanded thyroid clonotypes (frequency above 0.001) were also detected in blood, suggesting blood repertoires may reflect thyroid immune responses. A model built on a 13 V-J signature distinguished ophthalmopathy from stable hyperthyroidism, reaching roughly 88% sensitivity and about 81% specificity in cross-validation and 80%/75% in testing.

Amplification of TCR beta CDR3 regions was carried out from RNA transcripts. The first round of RT-PCR for the TCR CDR3 was performed with the HTBI primer set and the Qiagen OneStep RT-PCR kit. The libraries were constructed in a second round of multiplex PCR and then size-selected and purified. The libraries were sequenced on an Illumina HiSeq2000 using paired-end 100 bp reads. The original pipeline was this. SOAPnuke was used to process the raw data, with reads discarded if the reads contained adapters or uncalled bases, had a mean Phred below 15, or lacked an exact constant-primer or identifier match. COPE v1.2.5 was used to merge high-quality paired reads, and clonotypes were defined as unique nucleotide sequences. MiTCR v1.1 was used to align the clonotypes against IMGT TRBV, TRBD and TRBJ reference segments. The analysis was restricted to V-J combinations with a frequency above 0.0001, which together covered 98% to 99.2% of the repertoires. The TCS score was defined as the ratio of F50 (clonal expansion) to E x V (chaos), calculated using BLOSUM62-based TCRdist between CDR3 peptides within each V-J. Welch's t-statistics and random forest reduced several hundred V-J features to roughly 13, which were used in a naive Bayes classifier (R e1071). Clones were called with MiXCR by TCRdb after fastp trimmed the public reads at Q25, and only in-frame beta chains were retained. Entries are consolidated by CDR3 protein sequence, retaining the most common genes and DNA. The V and J calls here are based on TCRdb, not the publication. This sample has around 250,000 distinct CDR3 sequences in its table, and more than 14% of those were observed once. The top ten hold about 14% of the sample.

Per the germline V gene, KGHSH is the CDR1 and LQKENI is the CDR2. Including the terminal cysteine and phenylalanine, the CDR3 comprises 16 residues. This entry keeps only the CDR3 DNA: 48 bases, framed from base 1. V was cut back by 2 bases and J by 2 bases, leaving a gap of 15 bases between them. This clonotype was seen many times. The antigen it recognizes is unknown. Per-base quality was not reported, and no clone a single base away is much larger than it. The hyperthyroidism patients were between 18 and 65 years old and newly diagnosed, with a disease duration of less than 2 months. Patients with uncontrolled infections, other autoimmune diseases, pregnancy or lactation were excluded. Diagnoses were established on the basis of clinical symptoms, serum thyroxine and TRAb, thyroid ultrasound, and orbital computed tomography. Blood from progressor patients was drawn when they were first diagnosed with hyperthyroidism, before any ophthalmopathy symptoms appeared. PBMCs were separated from approximately 10 ml of fresh peripheral blood using Ficoll-Paque density gradient centrifugation. Patients classed as progressors first received a Graves' hyperthyroidism diagnosis and then went on to develop ophthalmopathy during follow-up. Total RNA was extracted using Trizol reagent, and RNA quality was assessed on an Agilent 2100 Bioanalyzer.

Sequenced: blood. The chain links TRBV18 with TRBJ2-5, and TRBD2 may be the D gene, going by 6 matching bases. The receptor's source is a woman in her thirties or forties with Graves' hyperthyroidism that later progressed to Graves' ophthalmopathy. CDR3 region: CASSPGPGGLQETQYF. The base sequence is TGTGCCAGCTCACCAGGGCCTGGTGGACTACAAGAGACCCAGTACTTC.